These 8 T cell receptor beta chains originate from one sample sequenced in a study of beta chain features in type 1 diabetes. General study findings and limits: When Type 1 diabetes patients were examined, their TCRB CDR3s proved moderately but significantly shorter in all four CD4+ subsets.

No cognate antigen is known for these TCRs. The whole isolated RNA underwent reverse transcription, so sequencing captured expressed TCRB transcripts. TCRdb keeps only in-frame clones here, not all; method: immunoSEQ multiplex PCR. The sample has 200,000 to 250,000 clones; 14% are singletons. Sequenced sample: naive CD4+ T cells from blood. All receptors derive from a man aged 25 to 40 with type 1 diabetes.

This clone showed up just a few times. V gene TRBV2 combines with J gene TRBJ2-1, with 9 positions matching TRBD2. V trimming: 7 bases; J trimming: 8 bases; junction bases outside the gene matches: 9. The CDR3 covers 14 residues. CDR1 and CDR2 from the germline V gene are SNHLY and FYNNEI. The CDR3 coding sequence is TGTGCCAGCATTGTTGCGGGAGGGCCAGATGAGCAGTTCTTC. It yields the protein CASIVAGGPDEQFF.

This clone has just a few counts. This chain joins TRBV5-1 and TRBJ2-3, with TRBD2 matching over 15 bases. Germline V lookup: CDR1 SGHRS, CDR2 YFSETQ. This CDR3 spans 15 amino acids. The J segment lost 6 bases and the V segment lost 4 bases, leaving 3 bases of the junction unmatched. CDR3: CASSKGTSGRDTQYF. The DNA of the CDR3 is TGCGCCAGCAGCAAGGGGACTAGCGGGAGGGATACGCAGTATTTT.

This clone occurred a few times. The chain uses TRBV11-2 and TRBJ2-5; tentative D call: TRBD1 (6 bases). The CDR3 contains 15 residues. The germline CDR1 and CDR2 sequences are SGHAT and FQNNGV. Trimming pared 5 bases from V and 2 bases from J, leaving 15 bases between. In DNA, the CDR3 is TGTGCCAGCAGCCTCGACGGGACAAATCAAGAGACCCAGTACTTC. As protein: CASSLDGTNQETQYF. Full variable domain (outside the CDR3, taken from reference TRBV11-2 and TRBJ2-5): EAGVAQSPRYKIIEKRQSVAFWCNPISGHATLYWYQQILGQGPKLLIQFQNNGVVDDSQLPKDRFSAERLKGVDSTLKIQPAKLEDSAVYLCASSLDGTNQETQYFGPGTRLLVL.

The chain carries TRBV6-1 and TRBJ1-1, with D perhaps matching TRBD1 (5 bases). V lost 5 bases and J 10 bases, leaving 20 bases between the germline ends. Germline V gene lookup returns CDR1 MNHNS and CDR2 SASEGT. This CDR3 spans 14 amino acids. This chain's CDR3 is CASSPEPGERVAFF. The CDR3 DNA is TGTGCCAGCAGTCCAGAGCCGGGGGAGAGGGTAGCTTTCTTT.

The V call is TRBV10-3, the J call TRBJ2-3, with 8 bases matching TRBD2. Germline CDR1 reads ENHRY; CDR2 reads SYGVKD. CDR3 length equals 16 residues. V trimming: 1 base; J trimming: 2 bases; junction bases outside the gene matches: 5. CDR3 in DNA: TGTGCCATCAGTGAGTTTAGCGGGGCGGACACAGATACGCAGTATTTT. Translating it yields CAISEFSGADTDTQYF.

This clone came up a few times. The V gene is TRBV2, the J gene TRBJ2-6, with a weak D call TRBD2 (5 bases). The CDR3 totals 15 residues. V lost 7 bases to trimming and J lost 1 base, with 11 bases between them. The germline CDR1 and CDR2 sequences are SNHLY and FYNNEI. The CDR3, as DNA: TGTGCCAGCACCGGGGAATCGTCTGGGGCCAACGTCCTGACTTTC. Translating it yields CASTGESSGANVLTF.

The genes are TRBV10-3 and TRBJ2-2; possibly TRBD1 for D (6 bases). Trimming took 6 bases from V and 4 from J, leaving 12 bases between them. In germline, CDR1 is ENHRY, CDR2 SYGVKD. The CDR3 spans 14 residues. The CDR3 reads CAIRGDKSTGELFF. The CDR3 DNA sequence: TGTGCCATCAGGGGGGACAAGAGCACCGGGGAGCTGTTTTTT.

This rearrangement joins TRBV21-1 to TRBJ1-1. TRBV21-1 is flagged as a pseudogene. The CDR3 has 16 residues. The CDR3 coding sequence is TGTGCCAGCAGCACCCATCTCTACGGGGGTCACACTGAAGCTTTCTTT. Protein product: CASSTHLYGGHTEAFF.